The 23 T cell receptor beta chains in this list originate from one sample, sequenced in a study of control samples from healthy donors and cancer patients. Measured with immunoSEQ multiplex PCR; TCRdb has only the in-frame clones, and not every one. This sample has some 22,000 clones, with 84% found just once. Source material: PBMCs. The source of these receptors is a man between 60 and 75 years old with colorectal cancer.

This clone showed up just a few times. This chain uses TRBV6-5 with TRBJ1-5; D perhaps matches TRBD1 (5 bases). CDR1 MNHEY and CDR2 SVGAGI come from the germline V gene. V gave up 5 bases and J gave up 1 base, with 12 bases separating them. This CDR3 is 15 amino acids long. The CDR3: CASSTYGGSNQPQHF. The DNA of the CDR3 is TGTGCCAGCAGTACCTACGGGGGGAGCAATCAGCCCCAGCATTTT.

The chain combines TRBV7-9 with TRBJ2-2; a possible D gene is TRBD2 (6 bases). This CDR3 has 14 amino acids. Germline CDR1 reads SEHNR; CDR2 reads FQNEAQ (reference sequence). The ends were cut back, 3 bases at V and 7 bases at J, with 12 bases in the middle. The CDR3 DNA sequence: TGTGCCAGCAGCTTGAGGGACTCGAGCGGGGAGCTGTTTTTT. Translating gives CASSLRDSSGELFF.

CDR3 DNA: TGTGCCAGCAGTTACTCGGTCTACTACGAGCAGTACTTC. Protein: CASSYSVYYEQYF. The V call is TRBV6-5, the J call TRBJ2-7; D remains unclear. Germline V gene sequence: CDR1 MNHEY, CDR2 SVGAGI. There are 13 residues in the CDR3. V lost 0 bases and J 3 bases, leaving 6 bases between the germline ends.

The V and J genes are TRBV5-1 and TRBJ1-1; no reliable D call. The V end lost 4 bases, the J end lost 4 bases, and 8 bases lay between the germline ends. The germline gives CDR1 SGHRS, CDR2 YFSETQ. CDR3 length equals 12 residues. The CDR3 DNA is TGCGCCAGCAGCAGCGGAGCCACTGAAGCTTTCTTT. Translation: CASSSGATEAFF.

The chain combines TRBV6-5 with TRBJ1-1, with D tentatively TRBD1 (6 bases). The ends were cut back, 9 bases at V and 3 bases at J, with 14 bases in the middle. Per the germline V gene, CDR1 is MNHEY and CDR2 is SVGAGI. The length of the CDR3 is 13 residues. The CDR3 reads CASAQGWDTEAFF. The CDR3 DNA reads as TGTGCCAGTGCACAGGGATGGGACACTGAAGCTTTCTTT.

This sequence joins TRBV21-1 and TRBJ1-1. TRBV21-1 is assigned pseudogene status. The CDR3 consists of 17 residues. CDR3 in amino acids: CAIPKVGRGRDLTEAFF. The CDR3 nucleotides read TGTGCCATCCCCAAAGTAGGACGGGGCAGGGACCTCACTGAAGCTTTCTTT.

The gene calls are TRBV5-5 and TRBJ1-2; 8 bases are shared with TRBD1. The CDR3 is made up of 13 amino acids. Per the germline V gene, CDR1 is SGHKS and CDR2 is YYEKEE (reference sequence). The ends lost 4 bases at V and 8 bases at J; junction bases unmatched: 7. The CDR3 coding sequence is TGTGCCAGCAGCGTGGGACAGGAACACGGCTACACCTTC. This translates into CASSVGQEHGYTF.

The chain combines TRBV5-6 with TRBJ1-2; D remains unclear. V was cut by 2 bases and J by 8 bases, with 19 bases left in between. CDR3 length equals 15 residues. The germline CDR1 and CDR2 sequences are SGHDT and YYEEEE. Here the CDR3 DNA reads TGTGCCAGCAGCTTACGCCTGTCTAGCAGGAACGGCTACACCTTC. Its protein product is CASSLRLSSRNGYTF.

V is TRBV4-3 and J is TRBJ1-1; 7 bases are shared with TRBD1. CDR3 length: 20 amino acids. Germline CDR1 is LGHNA and CDR2 is YSLEER. V dropped 0 bases and J dropped 6; count of bases not matched to a gene: 22. CDR3 bases: TGCGCCAGCAGCCAAGATCAGGGGATGACAGGGCCCCGCATTTCAGCTGAAGCTTTCTTT. Translating gives CASSQDQGMTGPRISAEAFF.

The CDR3 spells CASSWGQDGSGNTIYF. DNA of the CDR3: TGCGCCAGCAGCTGGGGACAGGACGGGTCTGGAAACACCATATATTTT. This chain connects TRBV5-1 to TRBJ1-3; 8 bases fit TRBD1. Trimming cost V 3 bases and J 1 base; bases outside gene matches: 6. This CDR3 spans 16 amino acids. Germline V lookup: CDR1 SGHRS, CDR2 YFSETQ.

The genes are TRBV4-3 and TRBJ2-3; D ambiguous. There are 14 residues in the CDR3. CDR1 and CDR2 from the germline V gene are LGHNA and YSLEER. V was shortened by 4 bases and J by 6 bases, with 14 bases between the two germline ends. The CDR3 region is CASSRVLVSDTQYF. CDR3 DNA: TGCGCCAGCAGCCGCGTCCTCGTATCCGATACGCAGTATTTT.

The rearrangement uses TRBV5-5 and TRBJ1-3; D is unresolved. Germline V gives CDR1 SGHKS, CDR2 YYEKEE (reference sequence). The CDR3 covers 16 residues. Between the trimmed V and J ends, which lost 0 bases and 0 bases, there was a span of 10 bases. CDR3: CASSLAQASSGNTIYF. CDR3 DNA sequence: TGTGCCAGCAGCTTGGCCCAGGCATCCTCTGGAAACACCATATATTTT.

The chain uses TRBV29-1 and TRBJ1-2; possibly TRBD1 for D (5 bases). With 1 base removed from V and 7 bases from J, the gap between germline ends came to 7 bases. This CDR3 spans 11 amino acids. The germline gives CDR1 SQVTM, CDR2 ANQGSEA. The CDR3 sequence is CSVEAGTGYTF. CDR3 sequence (DNA): TGCAGCGTTGAAGCGGGGACTGGCTACACCTTC.

The chain links TRBV9 to TRBJ1-2; D gene unclear. Germline V gene sequence: CDR1 SGDLS, CDR2 YYNGEE. This CDR3 is 13 amino acids long. Trimming removed 0 bases at V and 4 bases at J, with 7 bases between. For the CDR3, the DNA is TGTGCCAGCAGCGTAGGGCAGGCCTATGGCTACACCTTC. Its protein product is CASSVGQAYGYTF.

DNA for the CDR3: TGTGCCAGCAGCCGACAGGGGGGATTCAATCAGCCCCAGCATTTT. Translating it yields CASSRQGGFNQPQHF. The chain links TRBV6-2 or TRBV6-3 to TRBJ1-5; 9 bases are shared with TRBD1. Germline V CDR1 and CDR2: MNHEY, SVGEGT. V lost 6 bases and J lost 3; bases outside the gene matches: 6. The CDR3 consists of 15 residues.

This clone was observed a few times. This sequence joins TRBV18 and TRBJ2-1, with D uncertain. The V gene lost 2 bases and the J gene lost 5 bases, with 13 bases spanning the gap. CDR3 length: 15 amino acids. The germline V gene encodes CDR1 KGHSH and CDR2 LQKENI. The chain's CDR3 is CASSPGLEMHNEQFF. The CDR3 coding sequence is TGTGCCAGCTCACCAGGGCTAGAGATGCACAATGAGCAGTTCTTC.

The rearrangement links TRBV6-5 to TRBJ1-1, with unresolved D. V lost 2 bases and J 0 bases, leaving 7 bases between the germline ends. Germline lookup yields CDR1 MNHEY and CDR2 SVGAGI. The CDR3 is 14 residues long. The CDR3 region is CASSYPGMNTEAFF. The CDR3 DNA reads TGTGCCAGCAGTTACCCTGGAATGAACACTGAAGCTTTCTTT.

The V call is TRBV27, the J call TRBJ2-1; tentatively, D is TRBD1 (5 bases). The CDR3 sequence is 14 residues long. CDR1 is MNHEY, CDR2 SMNVEV, per germline (reference sequence). V gave up 3 bases and J gave up 5 bases, with 11 bases separating them. In DNA form, the CDR3 reads TGTGCCAGCAGTTTTATCGCAGGGCACAATGAGCAGTTCTTC. As protein: CASSFIAGHNEQFF.

The chain couples TRBV19 to TRBJ2-2; D possibly uses TRBD1 or TRBD2 (5 bases each). Germline V gene lookup returns CDR1 LNHDA and CDR2 SQIVND (reference sequence). The V and J ends lost 6 bases and 0 bases respectively, with 11 bases between them. This CDR3 has 15 residues. The CDR3 coding sequence is TGTGCCAGTAGCTCCGGGACCGCGAACACCGGGGAGCTGTTTTTT. Amino acid sequence: CASSSGTANTGELFF. Variable domain in full (rest from reference TRBV19 and TRBJ2-2): DGGITQSPKYLFRKEGQNVTLSCEQNLNHDAMYWYRQDPGQGLRLIYYSQIVNDFQKGDIAEGYSVSREKKESFPLTVTSAQKNPTAFYLCASSSGTANTGELFFGEGSRLTVL.

Here the CDR3 reads CASSLETGFEAFF. The CDR3 region has the DNA TGTGCCAGCAGCTTAGAGACGGGTTTTGAAGCTTTCTTT. The chain has TRBV7-8 and TRBJ1-1; D not resolved. Germline V gives CDR1 SGHVS, CDR2 FQNEAQ. The germline V and J ends were trimmed by 1 base and 7 bases, with 10 bases remaining between them. The CDR3 totals 13 residues.

DNA for the CDR3: TGTGCCAGCAGGTTCGACAGCACAGATACGCAGTATTTT. Protein sequence: CASRFDSTDTQYF. The chain combines TRBV11-1 with TRBJ2-3, with no clear D. CDR1 and CDR2 from the germline V gene are SGHAT and FQDESV (reference sequence). The V gene lost 6 bases and the J gene lost 0 bases, with 7 bases spanning the gap. The CDR3 runs 13 residues.

The chain recombines TRBV15 with TRBJ2-7; 9 bases align to TRBD1. This CDR3 is 15 amino acids long. V shed 4 bases, J shed 4 bases, and the junction held 8 bases outside the gene matches. CDR1 is LNHNV and CDR2 is YYDKDF in the germline V gene (reference sequence). CDR3: CATSITGQGRYEQYV. CDR3 nucleotides: TGTGCCACCAGCATAACCGGACAGGGGCGGTACGAGCAGTACGTC.

The chain has TRBV6-6 and TRBJ1-5, with D unclear. V was pared by 5 bases and J by 4 bases, with 6 bases between. The germline V gene encodes CDR1 MNHNY and CDR2 SVGAGI (reference sequence). The CDR3 consists of 12 residues. In DNA, the CDR3 is TGTGCCAGCAGTGACCCGAATCAGCCCCAGCATTTT. Translating it yields CASSDPNQPQHF.